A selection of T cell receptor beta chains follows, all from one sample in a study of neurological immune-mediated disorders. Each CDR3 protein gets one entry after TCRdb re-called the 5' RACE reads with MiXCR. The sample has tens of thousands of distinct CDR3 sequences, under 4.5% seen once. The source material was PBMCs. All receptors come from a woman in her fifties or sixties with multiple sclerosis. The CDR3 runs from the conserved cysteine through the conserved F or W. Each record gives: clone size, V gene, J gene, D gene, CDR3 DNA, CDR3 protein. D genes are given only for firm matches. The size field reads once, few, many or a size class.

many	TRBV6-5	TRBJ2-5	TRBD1	TGTGCCAGCAGATGGACAGGGGGTGACCTCGAGACCCAGTACTTC	CASRWTGGDLETQYF
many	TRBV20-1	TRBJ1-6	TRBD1	TGCAGTGCTAGAGATGTCGCCAGGGGGCATAATTCACCCCTCCACTTT	CSARDVARGHNSPLHF
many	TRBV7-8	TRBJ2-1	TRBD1	TGTGCCAGCAGCGGACAGGGGACGAACGAGCAGTTCTTC	CASSGQGTNEQFF
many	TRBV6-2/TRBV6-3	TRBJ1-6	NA	TGTGCCAGCAGCCTCCTTACCGCCGGGCCTTATAATTCACCCCTCCACTTT	CASSLLTAGPYNSPLHF
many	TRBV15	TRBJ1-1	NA	TGTGCCACCAGCAGAGAGGGGACGGTGAACACTGAAGCTTTCTTT	CATSREGTVNTEAFF
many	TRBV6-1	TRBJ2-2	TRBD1	TGTGCCAGCAGCCCGGACAGGGGACGGACCGGGGAGCTGTTTTTT	CASSPDRGRTGELFF
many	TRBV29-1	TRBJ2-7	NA	TGCAGCGCGACAGCGAGCTCCTACGAGCAGTACTTC	CSATASSYEQYF
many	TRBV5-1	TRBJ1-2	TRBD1	TGCGCCAGCAGCCCGGACAGGCTTAACGATTATGGCTACACCTTC	CASSPDRLNDYGYTF
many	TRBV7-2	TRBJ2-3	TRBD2	TGTGCCAGCGGGCCACGGGGGGTTCGCACAGATACGCAGTATTTT	CASGPRGVRTDTQYF
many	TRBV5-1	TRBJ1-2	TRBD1	TGCGCCAGCAGACCAGGACAGGGCTACGGTTATGGCTACACCTTC	CASRPGQGYGYGYTF
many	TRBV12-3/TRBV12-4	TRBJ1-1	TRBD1	TGTGCCGACAGGGTCTACACTGAAGCTTTCTTT	CADRVYTEAFF
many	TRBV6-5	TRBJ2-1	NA	TGTGCCAGCAGCCTCAACAATGAGCAGTTCTTC	CASSLNNEQFF
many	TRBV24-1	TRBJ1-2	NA	TGTGCCACCATTCCCGGGGCCGGCCATACCCCACTTCGGGGCTACACCTTC	CATIPGAGHTPLRGYTF
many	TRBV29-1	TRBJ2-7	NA	TGCAGCGTGCAGGGGAAAGTTTACGAGCAGTACTTC	CSVQGKVYEQYF
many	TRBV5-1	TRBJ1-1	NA	TGCGCCAGCAGCTTGGGGGACATTATCACTGAAGCTTTCTTT	CASSLGDIITEAFF
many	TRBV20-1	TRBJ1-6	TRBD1	TGCAGTGCTAGAGTTGGGACAGGGGGCTATAATTCACCCCTCCACTTT	CSARVGTGGYNSPLHF
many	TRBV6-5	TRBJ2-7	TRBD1	TGTGCCAGCAGTTACTCGTCAGGGGGCGGCTACGAGCAGTACTTC	CASSYSSGGGYEQYF
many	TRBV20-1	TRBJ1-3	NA	TGCAGTGCTACCGATAAAACAGGGTCCGGAAACACCATATATTTT	CSATDKTGSGNTIYF
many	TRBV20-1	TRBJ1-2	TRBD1	TGCAGTGCTCCGGACAGGACTTATGACGGCTACACCTTC	CSAPDRTYDGYTF
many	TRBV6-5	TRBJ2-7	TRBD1	TGTGCCAGCAGTTGGGGACAGGGAATTAAAAACGAGCAGTACTTC	CASSWGQGIKNEQYF